The rows below give T cell receptor beta chains drawn from one sample of a study of Graves' ophthalmopathy and Graves' hyperthyroidism. TCRdb passed the multiplex PCR reads through MiXCR, listing each CDR3 protein once. The sample has almost 400,000 distinct CDR3 sequences, roughly 18% seen once. Sequenced sample: peripheral blood. These receptors all come from a woman aged 18 to 35 with Graves' ophthalmopathy. Each CDR3 is given with its conserved first and last residue. Each record gives: CDR3 protein, CDR3 DNA, clone size, J gene, V gene, D gene. D genes are given only for firm matches. A clone size is listed for some rows: how often the clone was seen (once, few, many), or a class if it is expanded.

CDR3 protein: CASSLRAGAGETQYF
CDR3 DNA: TGTGCCAGCAGTTTAAGGGCAGGGGCTGGGGAGACCCAGTACTTC
clone size: many
J gene: TRBJ2-5
V gene: TRBV27
D gene: -

CDR3 protein: CASSTGPAYEQYF
CDR3 DNA: TGCGCCAGCAGCACGGGACCAGCCTACGAGCAGTACTTC
clone size: -
J gene: TRBJ2-7
V gene: TRBV5-1
D gene: -

CDR3 protein: CASRTDRGDSPLHF
CDR3 DNA: TGTGCCAGCAGAACGGACAGGGGGGATTCACCCCTCCACTTT
clone size: many
J gene: TRBJ1-6
V gene: TRBV2
D gene: TRBD1

CDR3 protein: CASRGFGTEAFF
CDR3 DNA: TGTGCCAGCAGAGGCTTTGGTACTGAAGCTTTCTTT
clone size: few
J gene: TRBJ1-1
V gene: TRBV6-1
D gene: -

CDR3 protein: CASSRDRESCIQYF
CDR3 DNA: TGTGCCAGCAGTCGGGACAGGGAGTCGTGCATTCAGTACTTC
clone size: -
J gene: TRBJ2-4
V gene: TRBV6-1
D gene: TRBD1

CDR3 protein: CAISDRLGVTGSSNTGELFF
CDR3 DNA: TGTGCCATCAGTGATCGACTCGGGGTAACGGGCTCCTCGAACACCGGGGAGCTGTTTTTT
clone size: -
J gene: TRBJ2-2
V gene: TRBV10-3
D gene: -

CDR3 protein: CASSGWDRDYEQYF
CDR3 DNA: TGTGCCAGCAGCGGATGGGACAGAGACTACGAGCAGTACTTC
clone size: many
J gene: TRBJ2-7
V gene: TRBV7-6
D gene: TRBD1

CDR3 protein: CSARDQASGRYEQYF
CDR3 DNA: TGCAGTGCTAGAGATCAGGCTAGCGGGAGGTACGAGCAGTACTTC
clone size: -
J gene: TRBJ2-7
V gene: TRBV20-1
D gene: TRBD2

CDR3 protein: CASSETSGSPYETQYF
CDR3 DNA: TGTGCCAGCAGTGAGACTAGCGGGAGCCCCTACGAGACCCAGTACTTC
clone size: -
J gene: TRBJ2-5
V gene: TRBV25-1
D gene: TRBD2

CDR3 protein: CASSSFRDPPYEQFF
CDR3 DNA: TGTGCCAGCAGTTCCTTCCGGGACCCTCCCTACGAGCAGTTCTTC
clone size: many
J gene: TRBJ2-1
V gene: TRBV27
D gene: -

CDR3 protein: CASSQVGGAEAFF
CDR3 DNA: TGTGCCAGCAGCCAAGTAGGAGGGGCTGAAGCTTTCTTT
clone size: many
J gene: TRBJ1-1
V gene: TRBV14
D gene: -

CDR3 protein: CASSLERGEQYF
CDR3 DNA: TGTGCCAGCAGCTTAGAACGTGGAGAGCAGTACTTC
clone size: few
J gene: TRBJ2-7
V gene: TRBV7-2
D gene: -

CDR3 protein: CAWTQLGQGASGANVLTF
CDR3 DNA: TGTGCCTGGACTCAACTGGGACAGGGGGCGTCTGGGGCCAACGTCCTGACTTTC
clone size: many
J gene: TRBJ2-6
V gene: TRBV30
D gene: TRBD1